The next 28 T cell receptor beta chains were all read from a single sample in a study of vaccination and CD4 T cells after COVID-19. The study sequenced cultured CD4+ T cell DNA using the Oncomine TCR Beta short-read assay. Each CDR3 protein gets one entry after TCRdb re-called the PCR reads with MiXCR. The sample lists some 18,000 distinct CDR3 sequences; about 56% were seen once. Treatment reported: roughly ten-day PBMC culture with coronavirus spike peptide pools or control peptides (ViraFEST assay). Their antigens remain unidentified. Sequencing was carried out using CD4+ T cells from blood, cultured in vitro. Receptors originate from a human donor who had recovered from COVID-19.

This clonotype came up once. The V gene is TRBV2, the J gene TRBJ1-2, with unresolved D. The V end lost 1 base, the J end lost 3 bases, and 3 bases lay between the germline ends. This CDR3 region has 12 residues. Germline CDR1 and CDR2: SNHLY and FYNNEI. CDR3 nucleotides: TGTGCCAGCAGTGAAGAGGACTATGGCTACACCTTC. Translating gives CASSEEDYGYTF.

The chain couples TRBV7-2 to TRBJ1-2; 12 nucleotides agree with TRBD1. The junction had 7 bases not matched to a gene; V was cut back by 5 bases and J by 0 bases. CDR3 length equals 17 residues. Looked up from germline, CDR1 is SGHTA and CDR2 is FQGNSA. This chain's CDR3 is CASSQGTGGSPNYGYTF. The CDR3 coding sequence is TGTGCCAGCAGCCAAGGGACAGGGGGCTCGCCTAACTATGGCTACACCTTC. Filled out from reference TRBV7-2 and TRBJ1-2, the complete variable domain reads GAGVSQSPSNKVTEKGKDVELRCDPISGHTALYWYRQSLGQGLEFLIYFQGNSAPDKSGLPSDRFSAERTGGSVSTLTIQRTQQEDSAVYLCASSQGTGGSPNYGYTFGSGTRLTVV.

This CDR3 is CASSYGGGGQRVQPQHF. The CDR3 coding sequence is TGTGCCAGCAGTTACGGGGGAGGCGGCCAGAGAGTCCAGCCCCAGCATTTT. V and J are TRBV6-7 and TRBJ1-5, with D possibly matching TRBD1 (5 bases). TRBV6-7 is known as an ORF, though its function is uncertain. Trimming took 2 bases from V and 7 from J, leaving 21 bases between them. CDR3 length equals 17 residues.

The chain combines TRBV7-2 with TRBJ1-2; 10 bases are a match to TRBD1. The CDR3 extends over 17 amino acids. Per germline, CDR1 SGHTA and CDR2 FQGNSA. The J segment lost 8 bases and the V segment lost 1 base, leaving 13 bases of the junction unmatched. The chain's CDR3 is CASSLGQRDRGEEGYTF. The CDR3 coding sequence is TGTGCCAGCAGCTTAGGACAGCGGGACAGGGGAGAAGAGGGCTACACCTTC.

This chain uses TRBV30 with TRBJ2-2; the D is unclear. The CDR3 has 14 amino acids. CDR1 GTSNPN and CDR2 SVGIG come from the germline V gene (reference sequence). V dropped 1 base and J dropped 4 bases, with 10 bases sitting between them. As DNA, the CDR3 is TGTGCCTGGAGTGATCTAAGCAGCACCGGGGAGCTGTTTTTT. Its translation: CAWSDLSSTGELFF.

This clonotype came up once. V and J are TRBV20-1 and TRBJ1-1; TRBD1 matches 9 bases. The J segment lost 3 bases and the V segment lost 5 bases, leaving 7 bases of the junction unmatched. The germline gives CDR1 DFQATT, CDR2 SNEGSKA (reference sequence). There are 14 residues in the CDR3. In nucleotides, the CDR3 is TGCAGTGCTCTTCGGGACAGGGAAGACACTGAAGCTTTCTTT. It codes for CSALRDREDTEAFF.

The rearrangement links TRBV12-3 or TRBV12-4 to TRBJ2-3; D is unclear. This CDR3 has 12 residues. Trimming left V 3 bases short and J 0 bases short, with 1 base between. The CDR3 nucleotides read TGTGCCAGCAGTTTGAGCACAGATACGCAGTATTTT. This codes for CASSLSTDTQYF.

The chain employs TRBV6-1 and TRBJ2-1; D gene uncertain. Deletions cut 7 bases from V and 5 bases from J, with 6 bases between. The CDR3 consists of 11 residues. Germline CDR1 and CDR2: MNHNS and SASEGT. CDR3: CASTRDNEQFF. In DNA form, the CDR3 reads TGTGCCAGCACCCGGGACAATGAGCAGTTCTTC.

The chain uses TRBV12-3 or TRBV12-4 and TRBJ1-5; D gene ambiguous. Trimming took off 5 bases at V and 5 bases at J, with 10 bases between the two ends. The CDR3 has 13 residues. This CDR3 reads CASSETWDQPQHF. As DNA, the CDR3 is TGTGCCAGCAGTGAGACTTGGGATCAGCCCCAGCATTTT.

This sequence joins TRBV7-3 and TRBJ1-2; tentative D call: TRBD1 (5 bases). V was pared by 2 bases and J by 8 bases, with 15 bases between. The V gene's germline CDR1 is SGHTA and CDR2 FQGTGA. The CDR3 extends over 14 amino acids. The CDR3 loop is CASSLDRGLGGYTF. The CDR3 DNA reads TGTGCCAGCAGCTTAGACCGGGGCCTAGGAGGCTACACCTTC.

The chain carries TRBV6-1 and TRBJ1-1, with 7 positions matching TRBD1. The CDR3 runs to 14 residues. V lost 8 bases to trimming and J lost 7 bases; unmatched junction nucleotides: 13. Germline V gives CDR1 MNHNS, CDR2 SASEGT. Here the CDR3 reads CASVGRTGNLEAFF. The CDR3 DNA is TGTGCCAGCGTGGGTAGGACAGGCAACCTTGAAGCTTTCTTT.

The rearrangement joins TRBV11-1 to TRBJ2-2, with D unresolved. The CDR3 runs to 15 residues. The germline CDR1 and CDR2 sequences are SGHAT and FQDESV (reference sequence). The V end was cut by 1 base, the J end by 2 bases, with 8 bases between. CDR3 protein: CASSLVVANTGELFF. In DNA form, the CDR3 reads TGTGCCAGCAGCTTAGTCGTCGCTAACACCGGGGAGCTGTTTTTT.

The chain is built from TRBV6-5 and TRBJ1-2; 8 positions agree with TRBD1. The CDR3 length is 14 residues. The ends lost 2 bases at V and 8 bases at J; junction bases unmatched: 7. CDR1 and CDR2 (germline): MNHEY, SVGAGI. Written as DNA, the CDR3 is TGTGCCAGCAGTTACCCCGGACAGGGTCGCGGCTACACCTTC. The encoded protein is CASSYPGQGRGYTF.

The gene calls are TRBV12-3 or TRBV12-4 and TRBJ2-3; D is perhaps TRBD1 or TRBD2 (5 bases each). V was trimmed by 6 bases and J by 4 bases, leaving 17 bases between them. The CDR3 consists of 15 residues. The CDR3 region has the DNA TGTGCCAGCAGCCGGTCTCTGGGGGTCTCAGATACGCAGTATTTT. Translation gives CASSRSLGVSDTQYF.

This clonotype has just a few counts. The V call is TRBV20-1, the J call TRBJ2-1; weak D call: TRBD2 (5 bases). The CDR3 is 16 residues long. Per the germline V gene, CDR1 is DFQATT and CDR2 is SNEGSKA (reference sequence). V lost 0 bases, J lost 3 bases, and 15 bases lay in between. The CDR3 region has the DNA TGCAGTGCTAGAGATGCGAGGGAGACCCTCTACAATGAGCAGTTCTTC. Translated: CSARDARETLYNEQFF.

The genes are TRBV29-1 and TRBJ1-1, with a weak D call TRBD1 (5 bases). The CDR3 runs to 13 residues. V lost 6 bases to trimming and J lost 0 bases, with 11 bases between them. Germline loops: CDR1 SQVTM, CDR2 ANQGSEA. DNA for the CDR3: TGCAGCGTGAGGGGCCGTATGAACACTGAAGCTTTCTTT. Residues: CSVRGRMNTEAFF.

V gene TRBV2 combines with J gene TRBJ2-5; 9 bases are shared with TRBD1. Germline CDR1 reads SNHLY; CDR2 reads FYNNEI. After removal of 6 bases from V and 4 bases from J, the junction contained 9 bases not matched to a gene. This CDR3 has 15 amino acids. The CDR3 loop reads CASRSLGQGAETQYF. CDR3 coding DNA: TGTGCCAGCAGATCGCTGGGACAGGGTGCAGAGACCCAGTACTTC.

The genes are TRBV10-1 and TRBJ1-2; D not resolved. Germline CDR1 and CDR2: WNHNN and SYGVQD (reference sequence). Trimming took 3 bases from V and 13 from J, leaving 15 bases between them. This CDR3 spans 12 amino acids. This chain's CDR3 is CASSDRGRVRTF. The CDR3 DNA reads as TGCGCCAGCAGTGACCGGGGAAGGGTCCGCACCTTC.

The chain couples TRBV20-1 to TRBJ2-3; 8 bases match TRBD2. This CDR3 has 12 amino acids. Germline V lookup: CDR1 DFQATT, CDR2 SNEGSKA (reference sequence). V lost 7 bases to trimming and J lost 1 base; unmatched junction nucleotides: 1. The CDR3 DNA reads TGCAGTGGAGCGGGAGGCACAGATACGCAGTATTTT. Its protein is CSGAGGTDTQYF.

The chain recombines TRBV24-1 with TRBJ1-2; 7 bases fit TRBD1. J gave up 5 bases and V 4 bases, and 9 bases lay outside the gene matches. The germline gives CDR1 KGHDR, CDR2 SFDVKD. The CDR3 totals 15 residues. Written as DNA, the CDR3 is TGTGCCACCAGTGACCCCGGACAGGCCAGTTATGGCTACACCTTC. Translated: CATSDPGQASYGYTF.

The genes are TRBV20-1 and TRBJ2-1, with D possibly TRBD2 on 6 matching bases. The CDR3 extends over 15 amino acids. The V gene lost 0 bases and the J gene lost 8 bases, with 17 bases spanning the gap. Germline assignment: CDR1 DFQATT and CDR2 SNEGSKA (reference sequence). In nucleotides, the CDR3 is TGCAGTGCTAGAGATTTTTCCTATTCGGGGGATGAGCAGTTCTTC. It yields the protein CSARDFSYSGDEQFF.

The gene calls are TRBV19 and TRBJ1-6; unclear D gene. V lost 3 bases to trimming and J lost 7 bases, with 10 bases between them. Germline-derived CDR1 and CDR2 are LNHDA and SQIVND (reference sequence). The CDR3 length is 14 residues. CDR3 DNA sequence: TGTGCCAGTAGTATCGGACGGCAAAATTCACCCCTCCACTTT. Translating gives CASSIGRQNSPLHF.

The chain recombines TRBV5-8 with TRBJ1-1; TRBD1 might be the D (5 bases). The CDR3 length is 15 residues. Trimming stripped 4 bases from V and 5 bases from J, with 18 bases between. CDR1 is SGHTS, CDR2 YDEGEE, per germline. The CDR3 DNA reads as TGTGCCAGCAGCGGGTCAGGGTGGTATGAAACTGAAGCTTTCTTT. It translates to CASSGSGWYETEAFF.

The CDR3 here is CSARDPGGVTEAFF. CDR3 DNA sequence: TGCAGTGCTAGAGATCCGGGGGGGGTAACTGAAGCTTTCTTT. The J gene is TRBJ1-1, the V gene TRBV20-1, with a tentative D call TRBD1 (5 bases). The germline CDR1 and CDR2 sequences are DFQATT and SNEGSKA (reference sequence). V was trimmed by 0 bases and J by 5 bases, leaving 13 bases between them. The CDR3 spans 14 residues.

In this sample, this clonotype turned up a few times. This chain connects TRBV27 to TRBJ2-2, with TRBD2 matching over 7 bases. Germline V gene sequence: CDR1 MNHEY, CDR2 SMNVEV (reference sequence). This CDR3 spans 14 amino acids. V lost 5 bases and J lost 5; bases outside the gene matches: 5. The CDR3 region is CASSKTAGTGELFF. The CDR3 DNA is TGTGCCAGCAGTAAGACAGCGGGGACCGGGGAGCTGTTTTTT.

This clonotype appeared once. In DNA form, the CDR3 reads TGTGCCAGCAGTTCGGGGGCGGACAGAGGATCACCCCTCCACTTT. It translates to CASSSGADRGSPLHF. This chain uses TRBV6-5 with TRBJ1-6, with D tentatively TRBD1 (6 bases). This CDR3 region has 15 residues. V lost 4 bases and J lost 10, with 17 bases in between. The germline CDR1 and CDR2 sequences are MNHEY and SVGAGI.

This clonotype was seen more than once but under ten times. V is TRBV6-2 or TRBV6-3 and J is TRBJ1-6; tentatively, D is TRBD1 (6 bases). CDR1 and CDR2 (germline): MNHEY, SVGEGT. V lost 4 bases and J 5 bases, leaving 12 bases between the germline ends. The CDR3 is made up of 15 amino acids. CDR3 residues: CASSSARTDNSPLHF. The DNA of the CDR3 is TGTGCCAGCAGTTCGGCCCGGACAGATAATTCACCCCTCCACTTT.

This clonotype was counted a few times. The chain couples TRBV7-6 to TRBJ2-7; D ambiguous. Trimming left V 1 base short and J 1 base short, with 5 bases between. The CDR3 sequence is 13 residues long. Germline V gives CDR1 SGHVS, CDR2 FNYEAQ. CDR3 loop: CASSLGVSYEQYF. DNA of the CDR3: TGTGCCAGCAGCTTAGGGGTGTCCTACGAGCAGTACTTC.